Below are 25 T cell receptor beta chains sequenced from a single sample in a study of blood T cell repertoires in COVID-19. Profiling relied on immunoSEQ multiplex PCR, and the TCRdb table lists in-frame clones only, not all of them. The table has 70,000 or so clones, 75% to 80% seen once. The sample comprised peripheral blood. The source of these receptors is a human donor in a cohort sampled during active COVID-19.

This clone occurred once. The genes are TRBV28 and TRBJ1-2, with D uncertain. Germline loops: CDR1 MDHEN, CDR2 SYDVKM. This CDR3 is built from 14 residues. V lost 8 bases and J lost 8, with 21 bases in between. CDR3 sequence reads: CASLTPGRVLGYTF. The CDR3 DNA follows: TGTGCCAGCCTTACCCCCGGTCGGGTGCTGGGCTACACCTTC.

J is TRBJ2-7 and V is TRBV30, with a tentative D call TRBD2 (6 bases). The CDR3 is 12 amino acids. Germline V gene sequence: CDR1 GTSNPN, CDR2 SVGIG (reference sequence). V gave up 5 bases and J gave up 2 bases, with 10 bases separating them. CDR3 residues: CAWAGFTYEQYF. CDR3 nucleotide sequence: TGTGCCTGGGCGGGATTTACCTACGAGCAGTACTTC.

This chain connects TRBV13 to TRBJ2-5, with D perhaps TRBD1 (6 bases). The CDR3 is 15 residues long. Germline lookup yields CDR1 PRHDT and CDR2 FYEKMQ (reference sequence). V was shortened by 3 bases and J by 0 bases, with 11 bases between the two germline ends. The CDR3 loop reads CASSFRQANQETQYF. In nucleotides, the CDR3 is TGTGCCAGCAGCTTCAGACAGGCAAACCAAGAGACCCAGTACTTC.

A few counts support this clone. The chain uses TRBV27 and TRBJ1-4, with 7 bases that match TRBD1. Unmatched junction bases numbered 4, after V lost 2 bases and J lost 7 bases. Germline values: CDR1 MNHEY, CDR2 SMNVEV (reference sequence). The CDR3 contains 14 residues. The CDR3 region is CASSLNRDSEKLFF. The DNA for the CDR3 is TGTGCCAGCAGTTTAAACAGGGACAGTGAAAAACTGTTTTTT.

The chain is built from TRBV5-6 and TRBJ2-3, with D perhaps matching TRBD2 (5 bases). Germline V gene sequence: CDR1 SGHDT, CDR2 YYEEEE. The CDR3 length is 15 residues. The V end was cut by 1 base, the J end by 2 bases, with 11 bases between. CDR3 region: CASSLYYRDTDTQYF. The CDR3 nucleotides are TGTGCCAGCAGCTTGTATTATCGGGACACAGATACGCAGTATTTT. Looking up the rest from reference TRBV5-6 and TRBJ2-3 gives the full variable domain: DAGVTQSPTHLIKTRGQQVTLRCSPKSGHDTVSWYQQALGQGPQFIFQYYEEEERQRGNFPDRFSGHQFPNYSSELNVNALLLGDSALYLCASSLYYRDTDTQYFGPGTRLTVL.

The V gene is TRBV6-1, the J gene TRBJ2-7; 7 positions match TRBD1. The CDR3 runs 15 residues. V shed 0 bases and J 2 bases; nucleotides not matched to a gene: 4. The germline V gene encodes CDR1 MNHNS and CDR2 SASEGT. CDR3: CASSEAPTGTYEQYF. CDR3 in DNA: TGTGCCAGCAGTGAAGCGCCGACAGGGACCTACGAGCAGTACTTC.

The gene calls are TRBV5-1 and TRBJ2-2; perhaps TRBD2 as D (6 bases). V gave up 3 bases and J gave up 1 base, with 16 bases separating them. The germline V gene encodes CDR1 SGHRS and CDR2 YFSETQ. The CDR3 sequence is 17 residues long. CDR3 protein: CASSSPRLGGNTGELFF. The DNA of the CDR3 is TGCGCCAGCAGCTCCCCTCGACTAGGTGGGAACACCGGGGAGCTGTTTTTT.

The genes are TRBV19 and TRBJ2-1; possible D gene TRBD2, 6 bases. V lost 2 bases, J lost 5 bases, and 16 bases lay in between. Germline V CDR1 and CDR2: LNHDA, SQIVND (reference sequence). This CDR3 is built from 16 residues. CDR3 sequence: CASSIFGRDRNNEQFF. In DNA form, the CDR3 reads TGTGCCAGTAGTATATTCGGGCGGGATCGGAACAATGAGCAGTTCTTC.

The gene calls are TRBV5-6 and TRBJ1-2; 9 nucleotides agree with TRBD1. Germline CDR1 SGHDT, CDR2 YYEEEE. This CDR3 contains 15 residues. V lost 4 bases, J lost 8 bases, and 12 bases stayed unmatched. Here the CDR3 reads CASSTLTGGARGYTF. The DNA for the CDR3 is TGTGCCAGCAGCACACTCACAGGGGGCGCGCGGGGCTACACCTTC.

The chain is built from TRBV18 and TRBJ2-2; D unclear. Between the trimmed V and J ends, which lost 3 bases and 4 bases, there was a span of 9 bases. Germline lookup yields CDR1 KGHSH and CDR2 LQKENI. This CDR3 spans 14 amino acids. The CDR3 loop reads CASSPPHGTGELFF. The CDR3 region has the DNA TGTGCCAGCTCACCTCCCCACGGCACCGGGGAGCTGTTTTTT. Full variable domain (remainder filled in from reference TRBV18 and TRBJ2-2): NAGVMQNPRHLVRRRGQEARLRCSPMKGHSHVYWYRQLPEEGLKFMVYLQKENIIDESGMPKERFSAEFPKEGPSILRIQQVVRGDSAAYFCASSPPHGTGELFFGEGSRLTVL.

The chain has TRBV27 and TRBJ1-2; D gene unclear. V gave up 3 bases and J gave up 4 bases, with 9 bases separating them. The CDR3 is 13 residues long. Germline assignment: CDR1 MNHEY and CDR2 SMNVEV (reference sequence). CDR3 protein: CASSLGTSYGYTF. CDR3 DNA sequence: TGTGCCAGCAGTTTGGGCACGAGCTATGGCTACACCTTC.

CDR3 nucleotide sequence: TGTGCCAGCTCACCCTGGACAGGCACTGAAGCTTTCTTT. This sequence encodes CASSPWTGTEAFF. This chain links TRBV18 with TRBJ1-1; 7 nucleotides match TRBD1. From germline, CDR1 is KGHSH and CDR2 LQKENI. The length of the CDR3 is 13 residues. J lost 4 bases, V lost 3 bases, and 2 bases had no gene match.

The V call is TRBV7-9, the J call TRBJ1-2, with 7 bases matching TRBD1. The J segment lost 6 bases and the V segment lost 2 bases, leaving 15 bases of the junction unmatched. Per germline, CDR1 SEHNR and CDR2 FQNEAQ (reference sequence). The CDR3 runs 17 residues. CDR3 sequence reads: CASSLTPPTGKANGYTF. As DNA, the CDR3 is TGTGCCAGCAGCTTAACCCCCCCGACAGGGAAGGCGAATGGCTACACCTTC.

This sequence joins TRBV11-2 and TRBJ2-7, with 7 bases aligning to TRBD1. This CDR3 is 17 amino acids long. In germline, CDR1 is SGHAT, CDR2 FQNNGV. The V segment lost 5 bases and the J segment 0 bases; nucleotides outside the gene matches: 13. In nucleotides, the CDR3 is TGTGCCAGCAGCCCCTCGACAGGGTCCCAAATCTCCTACGAGCAGTACTTC. It translates to CASSPSTGSQISYEQYF.

This sequence joins TRBV14 and TRBJ2-1; TRBD2 aligns across 8 bases. This CDR3 comprises 16 residues. With V trimmed by 4 bases and J by 4 bases, 9 bases remained unmatched. Germline CDR1 SGHDN, CDR2 FVKESK. The DNA of the CDR3 is TGTGCCAGCAGCCCTCTAATGACTAGCGATTACAATGAGCAGTTCTTC. Its translation is CASSPLMTSDYNEQFF.

The chain employs TRBV15 and TRBJ2-3; 10 bases fit TRBD1. After removal of 7 bases from V and 4 bases from J, the junction contained 8 bases not matched to a gene. The length of the CDR3 is 15 residues. CDR1 LNHNV and CDR2 YYDKDF come from the germline V gene (reference sequence). The CDR3 sequence is CATNHDRGPADTQYF. For the CDR3, the DNA is TGTGCCACCAACCACGACAGGGGGCCGGCAGATACGCAGTATTTT. Full variable domain (rest looked up from reference TRBV15 and TRBJ2-3): DAMVIQNPRYQVTQFGKPVTLSCSQTLNHNVMYWYQQKSSQAPKLLFHYYDKDFNNEADTPDNFQSRRPNTSFCFLDIRSPGLGDTAMYLCATNHDRGPADTQYFGPGTRLTVL.

The DNA for the CDR3 is TGTGCCAGTAGTACCCGTACTAGCGGGTCCTACAATGAGCAGTTCTTC. This encodes CASSTRTSGSYNEQFF. V is TRBV19 and J is TRBJ2-1, with 9 bases aligning to TRBD2. Germline loops: CDR1 LNHDA, CDR2 SQIVND (reference sequence). This CDR3 spans 16 amino acids. The ends lost 4 bases at V and 1 base at J; junction bases unmatched: 5.

This sequence joins TRBV3-1 (or the pseudogene TRBV3-2) and TRBJ2-2; maybe TRBD2 (5 bases). This CDR3 comprises 16 residues. CDR1 LGHDT and CDR2 YNNKEL come from the germline V gene (reference sequence). V gave up 6 bases and J gave up 0 bases, with 14 bases separating them. The CDR3 region is CASRDGVGANTGELFF. The CDR3 DNA reads TGTGCCAGCAGGGACGGGGTAGGAGCGAACACCGGGGAGCTGTTTTTT.

V is TRBV6-4 and J is TRBJ1-2, with TRBD1 identical over 9 bases. Germline V gene sequence: CDR1 MRHNA, CDR2 SNTAGT. Losses at the gene ends were 4 bases for V and 4 bases for J; bases not matched to a gene: 4. There are 14 residues in the CDR3. In DNA, the CDR3 is TGTGCCAGCAGTGGTAGGGGACAGGGCTATGGCTACACCTTC. Translating gives CASSGRGQGYGYTF.

V is TRBV27 and J is TRBJ2-3; maybe TRBD1 (5 bases). CDR1 MNHEY and CDR2 SMNVEV come from the germline V gene (reference sequence). The CDR3 covers 15 residues. Trimming removed 5 bases at V and 0 bases at J, with 12 bases between. The CDR3 spells CASSPWGESTDTQYF. The CDR3 region has the DNA TGTGCCAGCAGTCCGTGGGGCGAAAGCACAGATACGCAGTATTTT.

The chain links TRBV27 to TRBJ1-2; 10 bases fit TRBD1. Germline-derived CDR1 and CDR2 are MNHEY and SMNVEV (reference sequence). V shed 5 bases, J shed 8 bases, and the junction held 11 bases outside the gene matches. The CDR3 has 15 residues. CDR3 sequence (DNA): TGTGCCAGCAGTAAAGCAGGGACAGGGGCCAGCGGCTACACCTTC. Translation: CASSKAGTGASGYTF.

The rearrangement joins TRBV18 to TRBJ1-6; D may be TRBD1 (6 bases). This CDR3 is built from 18 residues. CDR1 and CDR2 (germline): KGHSH, LQKENI. The germline V and J ends were trimmed by 3 bases and 6 bases, with 21 bases remaining between them. The CDR3 coding sequence is TGTGCCAGCTCACCCCAGCCCTCGACAGGCCGCACTAATTCACCCCTCCACTTT. This codes for CASSPQPSTGRTNSPLHF.

This chain uses TRBV3-1 (or the pseudogene TRBV3-2) with TRBJ2-7; weak D call: TRBD2 (6 bases). The V gene's germline CDR1 is LGHDT and CDR2 YNNKEL (reference sequence). With 8 bases removed from V and 4 bases from J, the gap between germline ends came to 18 bases. CDR3 length equals 14 residues. CDR3 amino acids: CASAAGLPSYEQYF. The DNA of the CDR3 is TGTGCCAGCGCCGCGGGGCTCCCTTCGTACGAGCAGTACTTC.

This clone was observed once. The V gene is TRBV20-1, the J gene TRBJ2-2, with D uncertain. The V gene lost 3 bases and the J gene lost 7 bases, with 9 bases spanning the gap. The CDR3 totals 12 residues. Germline lookup yields CDR1 DFQATT and CDR2 SNEGSKA (reference sequence). CDR3 region: CSASAGFGELFF. CDR3 bases: TGCAGTGCTAGTGCAGGATTCGGGGAGCTGTTTTTT.

The gene calls are TRBV3-1 (or the pseudogene TRBV3-2) and TRBJ2-3; TRBD2 matches 7 bases. V gave up 4 bases and J gave up 4 bases; unmatched junction bases: 8. Germline values: CDR1 LGHDT, CDR2 YNNKEL (reference sequence). The length of the CDR3 is 15 residues. The chain's CDR3 is CASSRLGGVADTQYF. The CDR3 nucleotides are TGTGCCAGCAGCCGACTGGGGGGGGTGGCAGATACGCAGTATTTT.